A single sample is the source of the 2 T cell receptor beta chains below, sequenced in a study of shared clonotypes between healthy human individuals. Generated by immunoSEQ multiplex PCR, the TCRdb table keeps only in-frame clones and is missing some. The sample lists roughly 810,000 clones, 96% occurring once. CD45RO-negative cells were positively selected for CCR7, leaving out terminally differentiated effector memory CD45RA+ cells. Sequenced: naive CD8+ T cells sorted from blood. Source of these receptors: a man in his thirties or forties in good health.

Comment on this clone: Its ends do not fully match the called genes, so a read error is possible. The J gene is TRBJ2-4, the V gene TRBV6-5; D may be TRBD1 or TRBD2 (5 bases each). The CDR3 spans 13 residues. The germline gives CDR1 MNHEY, CDR2 SVGAGI. The CDR3 sequence: CAGRGVSPGPSQF. The CDR3, as DNA: TGTGCCGGTCGGGGCGTATCCCCAGGCCCATCCCAATTC.

This rearrangement joins TRBV5-4 to TRBJ2-1; D is unclear. The CDR3 extends over 12 amino acids. Germline V CDR1 and CDR2: SGHNT, YYREEE (reference sequence). Trimming pared 10 bases from V and 4 bases from J, leaving 12 bases between. The CDR3 sequence: CAGGEAYNEQFF. DNA for the CDR3: TGTGCCGGCGGAGAGGCTTACAATGAGCAGTTCTTC.